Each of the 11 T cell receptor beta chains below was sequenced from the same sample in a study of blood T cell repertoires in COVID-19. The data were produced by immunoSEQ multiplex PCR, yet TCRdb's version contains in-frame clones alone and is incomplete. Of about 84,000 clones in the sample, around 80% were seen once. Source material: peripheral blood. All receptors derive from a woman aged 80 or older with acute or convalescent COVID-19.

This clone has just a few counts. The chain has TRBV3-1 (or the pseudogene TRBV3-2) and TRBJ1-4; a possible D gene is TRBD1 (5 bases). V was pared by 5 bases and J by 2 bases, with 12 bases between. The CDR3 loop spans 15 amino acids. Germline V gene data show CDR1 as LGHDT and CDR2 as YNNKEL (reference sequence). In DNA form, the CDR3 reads TGTGCCAGCAGCTATCGGGGGGGTACTAATGAAAAACTGTTTTTT. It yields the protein CASSYRGGTNEKLFF.

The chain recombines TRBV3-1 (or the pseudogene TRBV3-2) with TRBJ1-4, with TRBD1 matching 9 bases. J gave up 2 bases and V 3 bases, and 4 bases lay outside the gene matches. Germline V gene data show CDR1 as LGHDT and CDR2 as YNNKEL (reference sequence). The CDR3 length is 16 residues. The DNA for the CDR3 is TGTGCCAGCAGCCAGGGGACAGGGATGACTAATGAAAAACTGTTTTTT. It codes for CASSQGTGMTNEKLFF.

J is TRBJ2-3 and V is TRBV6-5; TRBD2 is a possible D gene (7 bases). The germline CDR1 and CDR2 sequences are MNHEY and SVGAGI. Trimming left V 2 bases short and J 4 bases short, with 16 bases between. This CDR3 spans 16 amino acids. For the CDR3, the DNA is TGTGCCAGCAGTTACGGGGGGGCGACCTGGGCAGATACGCAGTATTTT. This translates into CASSYGGATWADTQYF.

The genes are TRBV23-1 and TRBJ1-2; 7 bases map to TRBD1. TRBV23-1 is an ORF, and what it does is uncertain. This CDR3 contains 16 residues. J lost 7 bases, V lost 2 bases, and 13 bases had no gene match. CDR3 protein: CASSQIRGIVGPGYTF. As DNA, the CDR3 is TGCGCCAGCAGTCAAATCAGGGGGATTGTGGGCCCTGGCTACACCTTC.

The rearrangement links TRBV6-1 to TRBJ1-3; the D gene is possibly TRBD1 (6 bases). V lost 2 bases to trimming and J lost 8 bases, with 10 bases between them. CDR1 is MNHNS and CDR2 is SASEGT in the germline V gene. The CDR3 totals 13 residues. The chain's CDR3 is CASSENRDYTIYF. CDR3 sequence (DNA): TGTGCCAGCAGTGAAAACAGGGATTACACCATATATTTT.

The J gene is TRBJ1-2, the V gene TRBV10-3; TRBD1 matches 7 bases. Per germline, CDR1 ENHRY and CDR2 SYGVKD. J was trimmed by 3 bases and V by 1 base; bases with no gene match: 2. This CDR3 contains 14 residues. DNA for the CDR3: TGTGCCATCAGTGAGTTAGGGACAGACTATGGCTACACCTTC. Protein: CAISELGTDYGYTF.

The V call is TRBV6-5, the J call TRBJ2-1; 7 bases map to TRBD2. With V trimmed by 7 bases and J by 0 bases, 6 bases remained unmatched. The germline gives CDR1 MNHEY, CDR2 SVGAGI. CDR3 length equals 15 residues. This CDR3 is CASIGGVSSYNEQFF. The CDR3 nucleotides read TGTGCCAGCATTGGGGGGGTTAGCTCCTACAATGAGCAGTTCTTC.

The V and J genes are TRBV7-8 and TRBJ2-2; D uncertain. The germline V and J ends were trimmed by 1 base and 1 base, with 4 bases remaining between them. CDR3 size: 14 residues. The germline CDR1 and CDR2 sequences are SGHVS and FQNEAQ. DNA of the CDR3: TGTGCCAGCAGCTTAGGACAGAACACCGGGGAGCTGTTTTTT. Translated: CASSLGQNTGELFF.

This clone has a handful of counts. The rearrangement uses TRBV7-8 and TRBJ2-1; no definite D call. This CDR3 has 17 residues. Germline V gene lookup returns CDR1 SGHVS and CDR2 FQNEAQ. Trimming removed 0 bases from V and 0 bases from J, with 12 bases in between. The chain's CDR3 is CASSLALAGSSYNEQFF. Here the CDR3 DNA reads TGTGCCAGCAGCTTAGCTTTGGCAGGTAGCTCCTACAATGAGCAGTTCTTC.

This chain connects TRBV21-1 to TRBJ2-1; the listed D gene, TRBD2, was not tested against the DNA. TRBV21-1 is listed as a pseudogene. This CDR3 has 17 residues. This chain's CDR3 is CASSMPSAGTDFNEQFF. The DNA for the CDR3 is TGTGCCAGCAGCATGCCATCGGCCGGGACTGATTTCAATGAGCAGTTCTTC.

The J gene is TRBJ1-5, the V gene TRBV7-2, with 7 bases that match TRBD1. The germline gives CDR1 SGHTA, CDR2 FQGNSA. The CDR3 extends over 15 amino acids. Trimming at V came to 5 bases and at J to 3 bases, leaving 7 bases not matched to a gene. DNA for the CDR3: TGTGCCAGCAGCCCCCGAGGGGGCCCCAATCAGCCCCAGCATTTT. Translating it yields CASSPRGGPNQPQHF.